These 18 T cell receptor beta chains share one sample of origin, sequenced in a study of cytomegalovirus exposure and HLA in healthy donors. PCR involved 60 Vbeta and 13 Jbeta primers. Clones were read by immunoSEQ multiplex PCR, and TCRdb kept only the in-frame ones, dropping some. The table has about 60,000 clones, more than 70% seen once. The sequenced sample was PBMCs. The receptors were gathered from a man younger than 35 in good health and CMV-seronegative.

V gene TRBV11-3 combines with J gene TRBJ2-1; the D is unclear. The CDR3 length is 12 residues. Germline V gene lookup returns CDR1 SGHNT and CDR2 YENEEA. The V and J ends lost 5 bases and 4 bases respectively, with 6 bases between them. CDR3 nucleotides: TGTGCCAGCAGCCCAGAATACAATGAGCAGTTCTTC. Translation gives CASSPEYNEQFF.

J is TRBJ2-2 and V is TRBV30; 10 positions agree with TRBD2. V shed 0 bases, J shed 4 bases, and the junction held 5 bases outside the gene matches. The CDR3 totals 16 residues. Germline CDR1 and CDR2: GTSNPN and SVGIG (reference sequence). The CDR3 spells CAWSVLAGALTGELFF. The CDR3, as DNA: TGTGCCTGGAGTGTTCTAGCGGGGGCCCTCACCGGGGAGCTGTTTTTT.

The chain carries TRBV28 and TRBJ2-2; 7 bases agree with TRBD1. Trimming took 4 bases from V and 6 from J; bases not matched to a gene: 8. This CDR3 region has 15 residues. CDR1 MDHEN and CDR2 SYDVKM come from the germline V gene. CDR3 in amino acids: CASSSLQGPAGELFF. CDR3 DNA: TGTGCCAGCAGTTCCCTACAGGGGCCGGCCGGGGAGCTGTTTTTT.

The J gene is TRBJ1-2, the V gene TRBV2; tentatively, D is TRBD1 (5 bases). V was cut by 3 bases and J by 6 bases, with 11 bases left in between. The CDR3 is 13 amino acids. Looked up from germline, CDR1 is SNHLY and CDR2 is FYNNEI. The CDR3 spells CASSDSAGNGYTF. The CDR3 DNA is TGTGCCAGCAGTGATTCGGCAGGGAATGGCTACACCTTC.

As DNA, the CDR3 is TGTGCCTGGAGCCAGACAGGGAATGGCTACACCTTC. The encoded protein is CAWSQTGNGYTF. This chain uses TRBV30 with TRBJ1-2; 7 bases fit TRBD1. V trimming: 3 bases; J trimming: 6 bases; junction bases outside the gene matches: 4. Germline lookup yields CDR1 GTSNPN and CDR2 SVGIG (reference sequence). The CDR3 sequence is 12 residues long.

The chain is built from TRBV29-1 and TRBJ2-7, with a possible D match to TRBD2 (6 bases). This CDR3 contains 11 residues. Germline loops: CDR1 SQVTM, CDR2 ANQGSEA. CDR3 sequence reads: CRAGTSYEQYF. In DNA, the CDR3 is TGCAGAGCCGGGACTTCATACGAGCAGTACTTC.

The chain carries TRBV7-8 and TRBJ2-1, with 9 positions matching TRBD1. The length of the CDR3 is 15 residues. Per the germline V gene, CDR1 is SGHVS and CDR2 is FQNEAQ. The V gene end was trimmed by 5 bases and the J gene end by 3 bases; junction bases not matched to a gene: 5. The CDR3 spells CASSRDRGNYNEQFF. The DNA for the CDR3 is TGTGCCAGCAGCCGCGACAGGGGGAACTACAATGAGCAGTTCTTC.

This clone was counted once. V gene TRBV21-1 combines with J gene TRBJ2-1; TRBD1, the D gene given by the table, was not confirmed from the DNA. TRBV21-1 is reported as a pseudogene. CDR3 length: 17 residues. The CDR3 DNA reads TGTGCCAGCAGCACCCCGCCGGACAGTATTACTTACAATGAGCAGTTCTTC. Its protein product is CASSTPPDSITYNEQFF.

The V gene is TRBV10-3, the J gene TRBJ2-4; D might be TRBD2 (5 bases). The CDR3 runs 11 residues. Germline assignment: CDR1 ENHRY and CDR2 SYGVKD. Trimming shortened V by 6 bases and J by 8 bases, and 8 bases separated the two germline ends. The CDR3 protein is CAISSGDIQYF. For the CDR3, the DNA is TGTGCCATCAGCTCCGGGGACATTCAGTACTTC.

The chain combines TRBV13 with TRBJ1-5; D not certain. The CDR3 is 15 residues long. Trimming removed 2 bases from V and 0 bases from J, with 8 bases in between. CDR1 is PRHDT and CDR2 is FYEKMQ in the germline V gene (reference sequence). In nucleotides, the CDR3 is TGTGCCAGCAGCTTAAACGGGGATAGCAATCAGCCCCAGCATTTT. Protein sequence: CASSLNGDSNQPQHF.

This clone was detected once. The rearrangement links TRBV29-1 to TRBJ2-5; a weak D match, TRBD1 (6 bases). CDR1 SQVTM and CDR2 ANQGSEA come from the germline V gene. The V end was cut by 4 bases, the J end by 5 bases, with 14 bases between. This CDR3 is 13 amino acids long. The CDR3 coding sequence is TGCAGCGTTGCAGGACAGAGAGGGGAGACCCAGTACTTC. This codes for CSVAGQRGETQYF.

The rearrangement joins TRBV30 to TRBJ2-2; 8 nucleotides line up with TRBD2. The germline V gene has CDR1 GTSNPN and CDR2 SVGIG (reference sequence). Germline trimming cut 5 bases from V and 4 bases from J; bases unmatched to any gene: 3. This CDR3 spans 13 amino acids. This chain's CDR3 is CAWRGGPTGELFF. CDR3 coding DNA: TGTGCCTGGCGGGGGGGCCCCACCGGGGAGCTGTTTTTT.

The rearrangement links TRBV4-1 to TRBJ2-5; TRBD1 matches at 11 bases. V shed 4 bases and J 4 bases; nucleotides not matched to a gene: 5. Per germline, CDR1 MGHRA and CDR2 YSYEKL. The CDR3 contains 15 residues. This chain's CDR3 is CASSPPDRGLETQYF. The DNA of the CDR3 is TGCGCCAGCAGCCCCCCGGACAGGGGGCTAGAGACCCAGTACTTC.

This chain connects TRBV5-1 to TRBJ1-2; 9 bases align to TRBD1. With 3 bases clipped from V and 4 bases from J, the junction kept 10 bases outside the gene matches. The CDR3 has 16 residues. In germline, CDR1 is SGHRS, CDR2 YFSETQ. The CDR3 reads CASSSDRGRGLYGYTF. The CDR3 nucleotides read TGCGCCAGCAGCTCAGACAGGGGGAGAGGGCTCTATGGCTACACCTTC.

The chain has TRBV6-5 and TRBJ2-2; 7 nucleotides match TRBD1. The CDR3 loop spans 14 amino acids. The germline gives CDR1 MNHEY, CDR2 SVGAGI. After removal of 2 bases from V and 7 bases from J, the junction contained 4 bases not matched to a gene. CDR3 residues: CASSYRGPSGELFF. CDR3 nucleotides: TGTGCCAGCAGTTACAGGGGGCCGAGCGGGGAGCTGTTTTTT.

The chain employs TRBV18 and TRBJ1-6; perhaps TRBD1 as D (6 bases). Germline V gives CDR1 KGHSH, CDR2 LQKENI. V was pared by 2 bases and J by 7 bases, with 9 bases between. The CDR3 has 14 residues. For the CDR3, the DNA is TGTGCCAGCTCACCAGGCAGGGGAAATTCACCCCTCCACTTT. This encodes CASSPGRGNSPLHF.

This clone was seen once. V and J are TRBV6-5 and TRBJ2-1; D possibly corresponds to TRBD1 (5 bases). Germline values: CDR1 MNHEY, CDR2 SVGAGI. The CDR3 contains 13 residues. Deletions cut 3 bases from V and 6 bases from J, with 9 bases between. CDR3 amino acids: CASSYQGVNEQFF. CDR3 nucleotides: TGTGCCAGCAGTTATCAAGGGGTCAATGAGCAGTTCTTC.

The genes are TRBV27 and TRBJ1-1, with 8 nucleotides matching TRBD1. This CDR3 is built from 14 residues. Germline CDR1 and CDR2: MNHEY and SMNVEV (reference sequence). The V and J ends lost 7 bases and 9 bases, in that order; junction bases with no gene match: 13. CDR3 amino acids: CASKPGTGPSKAFF. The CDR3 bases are TGTGCCAGCAAACCTGGGACAGGTCCGTCTAAAGCTTTCTTT.